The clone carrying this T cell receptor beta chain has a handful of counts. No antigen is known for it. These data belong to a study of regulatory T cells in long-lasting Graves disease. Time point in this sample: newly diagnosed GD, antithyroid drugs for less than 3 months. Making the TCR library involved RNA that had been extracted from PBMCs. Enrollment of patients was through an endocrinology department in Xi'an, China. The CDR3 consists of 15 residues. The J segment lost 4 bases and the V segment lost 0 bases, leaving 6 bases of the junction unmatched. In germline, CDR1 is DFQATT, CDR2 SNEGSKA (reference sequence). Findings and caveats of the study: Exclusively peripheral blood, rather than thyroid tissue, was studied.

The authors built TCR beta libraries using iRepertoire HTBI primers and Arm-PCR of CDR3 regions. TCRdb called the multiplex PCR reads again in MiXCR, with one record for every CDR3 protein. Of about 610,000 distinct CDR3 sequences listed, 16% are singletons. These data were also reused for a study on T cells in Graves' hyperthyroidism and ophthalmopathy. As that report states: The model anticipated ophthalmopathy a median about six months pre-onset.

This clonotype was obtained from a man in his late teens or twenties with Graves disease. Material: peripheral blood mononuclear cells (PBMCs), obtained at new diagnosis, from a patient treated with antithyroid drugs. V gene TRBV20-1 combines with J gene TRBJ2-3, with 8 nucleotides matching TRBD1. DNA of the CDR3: TGCAGTGCTAGAGATTTGCAGGGGGCCCCAGATACGCAGTATTTT. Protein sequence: CSARDLQGAPDTQYF.